This is a list of T cell receptor beta chains from one sample in a study of cytomegalovirus exposure and HLA in healthy donors. Assay: immunoSEQ multiplex PCR; the TCRdb copy retains only in-frame clones and omits some. The table lists some 180,000 clones, more than 75% of them singletons. Sequences were obtained from PBMCs. These receptors were obtained from a middle-aged man in good health and CMV-seronegative. CDR3s include the opening cysteine and the closing phenylalanine or tryptophan. A D gene is named only where the DNA matches it firmly. Clone size appears in some rows only: once, few, many, or a class for an expanded clone.

j_gene: TRBJ2-1; d_gene: TRBD2; v_gene: TRBV19; abundance: .; CDR3aa: CASRRGLADYNEQFF; CDR3nt: TGTGCCAGTAGACGCGGACTAGCTGACTACAATGAGCAGTTCTTC
j_gene: TRBJ1-3; d_gene: TRBD1; v_gene: TRBV28; abundance: .; CDR3aa: CASRALGQGARGNTIYF; CDR3nt: TGTGCCAGCAGGGCCCTGGGGCAGGGGGCGCGCGGAAACACCATATATTTT
j_gene: TRBJ1-1; d_gene: .; v_gene: TRBV6-5; abundance: few; CDR3aa: CASSSGKNTEAFF; CDR3nt: TGTGCCAGCAGTTCAGGGAAGAACACTGAAGCTTTCTTT
j_gene: TRBJ2-7; d_gene: TRBD2; v_gene: TRBV4-3; abundance: .; CDR3aa: CASSRKTVEDGLAGVYEQYF; CDR3nt: TGCGCCAGCAGCCGGAAGACCGTAGAGGACGGACTAGCGGGGGTATACGAGCAGTACTTC
j_gene: TRBJ2-7; d_gene: .; v_gene: TRBV28; abundance: .; CDR3aa: CASSLGRDYEQYF; CDR3nt: TGTGCCAGCAGTTTAGGCAGGGATTACGAGCAGTACTTC
j_gene: TRBJ2-2; d_gene: .; v_gene: TRBV7-2; abundance: .; CDR3aa: CASSLGGEYTGELFF; CDR3nt: TGTGCCAGCAGCTTAGGAGGAGAGTACACCGGGGAGCTGTTTTTT
j_gene: TRBJ2-5; d_gene: TRBD2; v_gene: TRBV9; abundance: .; CDR3aa: CASSVGSSGRETQYF; CDR3nt: TGTGCCAGCAGCGTAGGATCTAGCGGGAGGGAGACCCAGTACTTC
j_gene: TRBJ2-7; d_gene: TRBD2; v_gene: TRBV28; abundance: .; CDR3aa: CASSFFGLAHEQYF; CDR3nt: TGTGCCAGCAGTTTTTTCGGACTAGCTCACGAGCAGTACTTC
j_gene: TRBJ2-3; d_gene: TRBD2; v_gene: TRBV6-4; abundance: .; CDR3aa: CASSSGGDTDTQYF; CDR3nt: TGTGCCAGCAGTAGCGGGGGGGACACAGATACGCAGTATTTT
j_gene: TRBJ1-1; d_gene: .; v_gene: TRBV19; abundance: .; CDR3aa: CASRENAGTEAFF; CDR3nt: TGTGCCAGTAGAGAGAACGCGGGGACTGAAGCTTTCTTT
j_gene: TRBJ1-4; d_gene: .; v_gene: TRBV4-2; abundance: .; CDR3aa: CASSQARGTSQEKLFF; CDR3nt: TGTGCCAGCAGCCAAGCTCGCGGGACCTCGCAGGAAAAACTGTTTTTT
j_gene: TRBJ2-7; d_gene: .; v_gene: TRBV19; abundance: .; CDR3aa: CASGTWGDPSYEQYF; CDR3nt: TGTGCCAGCGGGACCTGGGGGGACCCTTCCTACGAGCAGTACTTC
j_gene: TRBJ1-1; d_gene: .; v_gene: TRBV5-5; abundance: .; CDR3aa: CASSFGDGTEAFF; CDR3nt: TGTGCCAGCAGCTTTGGAGACGGGACTGAAGCTTTCTTT
j_gene: TRBJ2-7; d_gene: TRBD2; v_gene: TRBV6-6; abundance: .; CDR3aa: CASTGLAKIYEQYF; CDR3nt: TGTGCCAGCACCGGACTAGCGAAAATCTACGAGCAGTACTTC
j_gene: TRBJ1-1; d_gene: TRBD1; v_gene: TRBV29-1; abundance: .; CDR3aa: CSVPPPGQGANTEAFF; CDR3nt: TGCAGCGTCCCCCCTCCGGGACAGGGGGCGAACACTGAAGCTTTCTTT
j_gene: TRBJ2-1; d_gene: TRBD2; v_gene: TRBV6-5; abundance: .; CDR3aa: CASSPQRGGYNEQFF; CDR3nt: TGTGCCAGCAGTCCCCAGCGGGGGGGCTACAATGAGCAGTTCTTC
j_gene: TRBJ2-5; d_gene: .; v_gene: TRBV6-1; abundance: .; CDR3aa: CASAYNRDAETQYF; CDR3nt: TGTGCCAGCGCATACAATCGGGATGCCGAGACCCAGTACTTC
j_gene: TRBJ1-1; d_gene: .; v_gene: TRBV11-1; abundance: .; CDR3aa: CASSLRGNTEAFF; CDR3nt: TGTGCCAGCAGCTTAAGGGGGAACACTGAAGCTTTCTTT
j_gene: TRBJ1-1; d_gene: .; v_gene: TRBV19; abundance: few; CDR3aa: CASSIVRGMNTEAFF; CDR3nt: TGTGCCAGTAGTATAGTTCGGGGGATGAACACTGAAGCTTTCTTT
j_gene: TRBJ1-2; d_gene: .; v_gene: TRBV20-1; abundance: .; CDR3aa: CSAAPYGYTF; CDR3nt: TGCAGTGCGGCCCCTTATGGCTACACCTTC
j_gene: TRBJ2-7; d_gene: TRBD1; v_gene: TRBV9; abundance: .; CDR3aa: CASSLRDRAIDEQYF; CDR3nt: TGTGCCAGCAGCCTCCGGGACAGGGCAATCGACGAGCAGTACTTC
j_gene: TRBJ2-5; d_gene: TRBD1; v_gene: TRBV5-1; abundance: .; CDR3aa: CASSLTGGQETQYF; CDR3nt: TGCGCCAGCAGCCTTACAGGGGGGCAAGAGACCCAGTACTTC
j_gene: TRBJ2-3; d_gene: .; v_gene: TRBV7-9; abundance: once; CDR3aa: CASSPDRGGAADTQYF; CDR3nt: TGTGCCAGCAGCCCGGATCGAGGGGGGGCGGCAGATACGCAGTATTTT
j_gene: TRBJ1-2; d_gene: .; v_gene: TRBV30; abundance: .; CDR3aa: CAWSGGGVGYTF; CDR3nt: TGTGCCTGGAGTGGAGGGGGGGTTGGCTACACCTTC
j_gene: TRBJ2-1; d_gene: TRBD2; v_gene: TRBV29-1; abundance: .; CDR3aa: CSVLGLAGPNEQFF; CDR3nt: TGCAGCGTCCTCGGACTAGCGGGTCCTAATGAGCAGTTCTTC
j_gene: TRBJ2-3; d_gene: .; v_gene: TRBV12-5; abundance: .; CDR3aa: CASGLGQTTDTQYF; CDR3nt: TGTGCTAGTGGTTTGGGACAGACCACAGATACGCAGTATTTT
j_gene: TRBJ2-1; d_gene: TRBD1; v_gene: TRBV15; abundance: once; CDR3aa: CATSRGTGEYNEQFF; CDR3nt: TGTGCCACCAGCAGAGGGACAGGGGAGTACAATGAGCAGTTCTTC
j_gene: TRBJ1-2; d_gene: .; v_gene: TRBV6-5; abundance: .; CDR3aa: CASSMQGHYGYTF; CDR3nt: TGTGCCAGCAGCATGCAGGGGCACTATGGCTACACCTTC
j_gene: TRBJ1-1; d_gene: .; v_gene: TRBV28; abundance: few; CDR3aa: CASSIVRNTEAFF; CDR3nt: TGTGCCAGCAGTATAGTGCGGAACACTGAAGCTTTCTTT
j_gene: TRBJ2-2; d_gene: .; v_gene: TRBV30; abundance: .; CDR3aa: CAWSGVQGTGELFF; CDR3nt: TGTGCCTGGAGCGGCGTCCAGGGGACCGGGGAGCTGTTTTTT